This TCR beta chain was profiled in a study of OX40 agonist ivuxolimab in advanced cancers. Study-level information: Subjects had a mean age of about 65 years, with a range of roughly 23 to 80; around 80% were male. Study-level results: Relative to CD4+ cells, CD8+ T cells on average had more expanded clones.

Details on this clone: Its antigen is as yet unknown.

The timepoints at which blood was sampled were baseline, cycle 4 day 1, and cycle 7 day 1. Data came from immunoSEQ multiplex PCR; TCRdb stores just in-frame clones and leaves some out. Of over 50,000 clones listed, approximately 91% were seen once; the top ten hold roughly 25%. The ends were cut back, 5 bases at V and 7 bases at J, with 10 bases in the middle. In germline, CDR1 is SGHAT, CDR2 FQNNGV. The CDR3 contains 12 residues. The chain combines TRBV11-2 with TRBJ2-3; D not resolved. The sequences come from CD4+ or CD8+ T cells sorted from blood, collected in a trial of the OX40 agonist ivuxolimab. This clonotype was obtained from an adult with an advanced solid tumor such as melanoma, head and neck, liver or kidney cancer. The chain's CDR3 is CASSHDVYTQYF. CDR3 coding DNA: TGTGCCAGCAGCCACGACGTTTATACGCAGTATTTT.